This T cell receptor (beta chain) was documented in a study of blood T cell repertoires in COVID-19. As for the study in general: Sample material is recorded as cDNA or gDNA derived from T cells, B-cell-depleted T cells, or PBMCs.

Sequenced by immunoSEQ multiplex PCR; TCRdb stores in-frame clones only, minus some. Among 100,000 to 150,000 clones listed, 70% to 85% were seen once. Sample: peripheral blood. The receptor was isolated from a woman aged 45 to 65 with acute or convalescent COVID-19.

CDR3 in amino acids: CASSDPQGIVNQPQHF. The DNA of the CDR3 is TGTGCCAGCAGTGATCCCCAGGGAATAGTCAACCAGCCCCAGCATTTT. The chain combines TRBV2 with TRBJ1-5; possible D gene TRBD1, 5 bases. V gave up 3 bases and J gave up 7 bases, with 19 bases separating them. The CDR3 consists of 16 residues. Germline V CDR1 and CDR2: SNHLY, FYNNEI.